Below, 13 T cell receptor beta chains from the same sample are listed, as sequenced in a study of CD8 T cells in ankylosing spondylitis. TCRdb passed the 5' RACE reads through MiXCR, listing each CDR3 protein once. Counted here are about 300,000 distinct CDR3 sequences, 20% to 25% occurring once; the ten biggest clones make up approximately 3.7%. The source material was blood, either unsorted or a sorted T cell fraction (not recorded which). The origin of the receptors is a female donor with ankylosing spondylitis or in good health (not recorded which).

This clonotype was seen ten or more times. V is TRBV20-1 and J is TRBJ2-7; a weak D match, TRBD2 (6 bases). Germline lookup yields CDR1 DFQATT and CDR2 SNEGSKA (reference sequence). CDR3 length: 14 amino acids. V lost 5 bases, J lost 0 bases, and 14 bases lay in between. The CDR3 reads CSAPPGGSSYEQYF. In DNA, the CDR3 is TGCAGTGCTCCCCCTGGGGGGAGCTCCTACGAGCAGTACTTC.

The chain is built from TRBV15 and TRBJ2-7, with D perhaps being TRBD1 or TRBD2 (5 bases each). Germline V gives CDR1 LNHNV, CDR2 YYDKDF (reference sequence). V lost 0 bases, J lost 4 bases, and 10 bases lay in between. The CDR3 covers 14 residues. CDR3 DNA: TGTGCCACCAGCAGAGATCGGGGCCCGTACGAGCAGTACTTC. It yields the protein CATSRDRGPYEQYF.

This chain uses TRBV6-1 with TRBJ2-6; 11 bases align to TRBD1. Germline CDR1 is MNHNS and CDR2 is SASEGT. The V gene end was trimmed by 6 bases and the J gene end by 2 bases; junction bases not matched to a gene: 6. This CDR3 has 17 amino acids. CDR3 in DNA: TGTGCCAGCAGCATCAGGGACAGGGGGACTGGGGCCAACGTCCTGACTTTC. Its translation is CASSIRDRGTGANVLTF.

This clonotype has more than one count but fewer than ten. The V gene is TRBV20-1, the J gene TRBJ2-5; possibly TRBD1 for D (6 bases). The CDR3 has 16 amino acids. V was cut by 2 bases and J by 2 bases, with 18 bases left in between. Per the germline V gene, CDR1 is DFQATT and CDR2 is SNEGSKA (reference sequence). CDR3 amino acids: CSARSPFLDRQETQYF. In nucleotides, the CDR3 is TGCAGTGCTAGATCTCCCTTCTTGGACAGACAAGAGACCCAGTACTTC.

At least ten counts were recorded for this clonotype. This chain uses TRBV10-3 with TRBJ2-1, with TRBD2 matching 12 bases. The germline V gene has CDR1 ENHRY and CDR2 SYGVKD. V lost 5 bases to trimming and J lost 4 bases; unmatched junction nucleotides: 6. This CDR3 has 16 residues. The CDR3, as DNA: TGTGCCATCAGTACCCCCGGGACTAGCGGGTACAATGAGCAGTTCTTC. This translates into CAISTPGTSGYNEQFF.

V gene TRBV27 combines with J gene TRBJ2-5; 7 bases align to TRBD1. Germline V lookup: CDR1 MNHEY, CDR2 SMNVEV (reference sequence). The CDR3 is 14 residues long. Trimming at V came to 5 bases and at J to 2 bases, leaving 5 bases not matched to a gene. This CDR3 is CASSELTGQETQYF. CDR3 nucleotide sequence: TGTGCCAGCAGTGAACTGACAGGGCAAGAGACCCAGTACTTC.

The chain couples TRBV20-1 to TRBJ1-1; TRBD1 matches 8 bases. V shed 7 bases, J shed 3 bases, and the junction held 10 bases outside the gene matches. Per germline, CDR1 DFQATT and CDR2 SNEGSKA (reference sequence). The CDR3 contains 14 residues. CDR3 residues: CSGDQGARDTEAFF. The CDR3 region has the DNA TGCAGTGGAGACCAGGGGGCGAGGGACACTGAAGCTTTCTTT.

V is TRBV6-2 or TRBV6-3 and J is TRBJ1-5; D not certain. The CDR3 is made up of 14 amino acids. Looked up from germline, CDR1 is MNHEY and CDR2 is SVGEGT. Trimming shortened V by 6 bases and J by 1 base, and 10 bases separated the two germline ends. The CDR3 nucleotides are TGTGCCAGCAGCCGGACCGCCAGCAATCAGCCCCAGCATTTT. It is translated as CASSRTASNQPQHF.

This clonotype was seen a few times. The chain is built from TRBV6-1 and TRBJ2-2, with 7 bases aligning to TRBD2. From germline, CDR1 is MNHNS and CDR2 SASEGT. The CDR3 is made up of 14 amino acids. Germline trimming cut 7 bases from V and 4 bases from J; bases unmatched to any gene: 6. CDR3 loop: CASTLLAGTGELFF. DNA for the CDR3: TGTGCCAGCACCCTATTAGCGGGCACCGGGGAGCTGTTTTTT.

V gene TRBV10-3 combines with J gene TRBJ1-1; 7 nucleotides match TRBD1. The CDR3 length is 13 residues. After removal of 3 bases from V and 7 bases from J, the junction contained 5 bases not matched to a gene. Germline values: CDR1 ENHRY, CDR2 SYGVKD. CDR3 in DNA: TGTGCCATCAGTGATAGGGGGCTTAATGAAGCTTTCTTT. Its translation is CAISDRGLNEAFF.

The chain is built from TRBV5-1 and TRBJ2-1, with 9 bases aligning to TRBD2. V shed 0 bases, J shed 7 bases, and the junction held 5 bases outside the gene matches. From germline, CDR1 is SGHRS and CDR2 YFSETQ. The CDR3 sequence is 15 residues long. CDR3 bases: TGCGCCAGCAGCTTGGCGACGCGGGGGGGGAATGAGCAGTTCTTC. This gives the protein CASSLATRGGNEQFF.

This clonotype was seen ten or more times. CDR3 sequence reads: CASNPIGLWADTQYF. CDR3 nucleotides: TGTGCCAGCAACCCAATCGGGCTTTGGGCAGATACGCAGTATTTT. The gene calls are TRBV12-3 or TRBV12-4 and TRBJ2-3; D remains ambiguous. Trimming cost V 7 bases and J 4 bases, with 18 bases left between them. The CDR3 covers 15 residues.

The chain links TRBV20-1 to TRBJ2-5; D might be TRBD1 (6 bases). CDR3 length: 13 residues. Germline values: CDR1 DFQATT, CDR2 SNEGSKA (reference sequence). V lost 6 bases and J lost 7, with 18 bases in between. The CDR3 loop reads CSAQTALGGTQYF. The CDR3 DNA reads as TGCAGTGCCCAAACCGCCCTAGGGGGGACCCAGTACTTC.